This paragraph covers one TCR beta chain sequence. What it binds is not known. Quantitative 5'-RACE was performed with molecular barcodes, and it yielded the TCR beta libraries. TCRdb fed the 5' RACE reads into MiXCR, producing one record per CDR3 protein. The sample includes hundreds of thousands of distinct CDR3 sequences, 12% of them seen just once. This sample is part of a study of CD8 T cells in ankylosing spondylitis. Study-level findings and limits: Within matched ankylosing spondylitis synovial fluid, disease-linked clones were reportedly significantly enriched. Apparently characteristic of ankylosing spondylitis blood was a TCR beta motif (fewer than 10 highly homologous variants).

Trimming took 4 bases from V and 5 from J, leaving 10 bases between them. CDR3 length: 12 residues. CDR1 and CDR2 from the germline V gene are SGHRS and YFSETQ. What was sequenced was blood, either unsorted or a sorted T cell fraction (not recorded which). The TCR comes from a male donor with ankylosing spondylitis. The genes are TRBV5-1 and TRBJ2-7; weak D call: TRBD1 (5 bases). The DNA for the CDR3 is TGCGCCAGCAGCGAGCAGGGTAACGAGCAGTACTTC. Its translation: CASSEQGNEQYF.